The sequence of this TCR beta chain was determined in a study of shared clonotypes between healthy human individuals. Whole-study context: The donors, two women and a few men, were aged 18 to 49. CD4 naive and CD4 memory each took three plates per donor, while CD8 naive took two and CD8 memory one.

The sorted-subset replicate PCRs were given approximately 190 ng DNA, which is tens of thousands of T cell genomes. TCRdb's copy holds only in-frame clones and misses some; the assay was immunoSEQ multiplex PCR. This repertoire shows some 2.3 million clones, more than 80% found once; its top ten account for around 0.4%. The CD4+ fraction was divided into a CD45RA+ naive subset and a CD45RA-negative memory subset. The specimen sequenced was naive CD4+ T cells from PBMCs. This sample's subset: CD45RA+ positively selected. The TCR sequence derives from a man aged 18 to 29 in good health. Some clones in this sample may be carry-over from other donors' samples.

CDR3 protein: CAIMGTGGTEAFF. The CDR3 coding sequence is TGTGCCATCATGGGGACAGGGGGGACTGAAGCTTTCTTT. The J gene is TRBJ1-1, the V gene TRBV10-3; 11 positions agree with TRBD1. Germline V lookup: CDR1 ENHRY, CDR2 SYGVKD. V lost 7 bases, J lost 5 bases, and 3 bases stayed unmatched. The CDR3 runs to 13 residues.